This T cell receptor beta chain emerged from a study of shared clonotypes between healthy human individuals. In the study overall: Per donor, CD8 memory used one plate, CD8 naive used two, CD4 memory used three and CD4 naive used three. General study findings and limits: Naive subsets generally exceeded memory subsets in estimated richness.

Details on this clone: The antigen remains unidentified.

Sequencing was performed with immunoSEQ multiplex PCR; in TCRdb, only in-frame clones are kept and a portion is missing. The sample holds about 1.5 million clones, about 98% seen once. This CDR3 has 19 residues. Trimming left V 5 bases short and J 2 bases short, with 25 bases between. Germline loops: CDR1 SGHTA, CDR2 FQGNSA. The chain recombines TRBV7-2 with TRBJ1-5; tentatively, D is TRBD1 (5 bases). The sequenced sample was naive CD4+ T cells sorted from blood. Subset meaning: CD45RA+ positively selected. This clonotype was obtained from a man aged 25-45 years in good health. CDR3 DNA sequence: TGTGCCAGCAGCCCCGAGAGCACCAGGGTGGGTTTTGGCAATCAGCCCCAGCATTTT. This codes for CASSPESTRVGFGNQPQHF.